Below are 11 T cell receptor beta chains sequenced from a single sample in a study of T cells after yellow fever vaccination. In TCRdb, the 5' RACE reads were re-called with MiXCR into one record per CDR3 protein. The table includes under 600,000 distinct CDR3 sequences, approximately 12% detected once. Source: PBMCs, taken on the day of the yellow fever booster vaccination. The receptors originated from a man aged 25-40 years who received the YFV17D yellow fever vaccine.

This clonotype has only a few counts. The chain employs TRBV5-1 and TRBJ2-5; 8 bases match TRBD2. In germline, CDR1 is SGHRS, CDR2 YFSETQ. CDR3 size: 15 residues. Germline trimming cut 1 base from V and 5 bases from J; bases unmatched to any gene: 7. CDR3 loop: CASSLSGSSGETQYF. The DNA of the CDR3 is TGCGCCAGCAGCTTGTCGGGTTCTAGCGGGGAGACCCAGTACTTC.

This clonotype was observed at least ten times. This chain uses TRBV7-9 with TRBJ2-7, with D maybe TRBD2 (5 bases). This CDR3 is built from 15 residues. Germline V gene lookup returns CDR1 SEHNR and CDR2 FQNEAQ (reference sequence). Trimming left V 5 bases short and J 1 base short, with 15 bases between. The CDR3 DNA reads TGTGCCAGCAGCCCCCCCCCCCGGAGGTCCTACGAGCAGTACTTC. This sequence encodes CASSPPPRRSYEQYF. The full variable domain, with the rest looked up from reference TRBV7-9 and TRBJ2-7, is DTGVSQNPRHKITKRGQNVTFRCDPISEHNRLYWYRQTLGQGPEFLTYFQNEAQLEKSRLLSDRFSAERPKGSFSTLEIQRTEQGDSAMYLCASSPPPRRSYEQYFGPGTRLTVT.

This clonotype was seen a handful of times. The CDR3 DNA sequence: TGCAGTGCCGCGGGACAGGGGTTGGAGACCCAGTACTTC. Its protein product is CSAAGQGLETQYF. The gene calls are TRBV20-1 and TRBJ2-5, with 10 bases fitting TRBD1. The CDR3 consists of 13 residues. Trimming took 6 bases from V and 5 from J; bases not matched to a gene: 6. Germline-derived CDR1 and CDR2 are DFQATT and SNEGSKA (reference sequence).

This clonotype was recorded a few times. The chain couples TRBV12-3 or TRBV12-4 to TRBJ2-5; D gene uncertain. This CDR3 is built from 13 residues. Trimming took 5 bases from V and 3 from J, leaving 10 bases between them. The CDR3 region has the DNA TGTGCCAGCAGTCAGTCTTCGGAAGAGACCCAGTACTTC. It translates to CASSQSSEETQYF.

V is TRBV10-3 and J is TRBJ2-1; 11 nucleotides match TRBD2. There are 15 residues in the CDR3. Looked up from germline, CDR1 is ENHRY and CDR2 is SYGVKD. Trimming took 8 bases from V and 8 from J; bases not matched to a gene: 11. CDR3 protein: CAIGETSGRSHEQFF. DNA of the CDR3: TGTGCCATCGGCGAAACTAGCGGGAGATCCCATGAGCAGTTCTTC.

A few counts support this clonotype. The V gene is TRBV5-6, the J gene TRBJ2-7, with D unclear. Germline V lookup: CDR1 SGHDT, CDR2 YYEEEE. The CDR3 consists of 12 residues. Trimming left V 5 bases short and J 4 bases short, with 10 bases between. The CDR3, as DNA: TGTGCCAGCAGAGGCAGTGTTTACGAGCAGTACTTC. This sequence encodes CASRGSVYEQYF.

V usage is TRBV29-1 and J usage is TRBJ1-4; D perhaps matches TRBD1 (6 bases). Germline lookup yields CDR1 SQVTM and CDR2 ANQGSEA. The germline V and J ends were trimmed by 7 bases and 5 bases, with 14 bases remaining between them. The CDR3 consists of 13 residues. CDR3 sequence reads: CSGRGGANEKLFF. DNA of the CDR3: TGCAGCGGGAGGGGGGGGGCGAATGAAAAACTGTTTTTT.

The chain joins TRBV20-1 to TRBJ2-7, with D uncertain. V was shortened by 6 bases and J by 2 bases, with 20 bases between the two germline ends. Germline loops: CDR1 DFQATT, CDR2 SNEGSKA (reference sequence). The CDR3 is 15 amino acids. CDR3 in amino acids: CSAPSLRLEPYEQYF. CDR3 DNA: TGCAGTGCCCCTTCGTTAAGGCTAGAGCCCTACGAGCAGTACTTC.

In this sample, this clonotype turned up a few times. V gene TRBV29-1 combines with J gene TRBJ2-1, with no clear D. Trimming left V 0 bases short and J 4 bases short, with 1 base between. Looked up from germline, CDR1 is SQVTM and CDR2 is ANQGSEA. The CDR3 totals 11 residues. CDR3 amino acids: CSVEEYNEQFF. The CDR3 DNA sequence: TGCAGCGTTGAAGAGTACAATGAGCAGTTCTTC.

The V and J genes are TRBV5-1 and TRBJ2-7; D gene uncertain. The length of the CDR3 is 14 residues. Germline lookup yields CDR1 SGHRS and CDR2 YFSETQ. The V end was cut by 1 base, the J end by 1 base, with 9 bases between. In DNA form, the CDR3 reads TGCGCCAGCAGCTTGAAGGTTACGTCCTACGAGCAGTACTTC. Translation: CASSLKVTSYEQYF.

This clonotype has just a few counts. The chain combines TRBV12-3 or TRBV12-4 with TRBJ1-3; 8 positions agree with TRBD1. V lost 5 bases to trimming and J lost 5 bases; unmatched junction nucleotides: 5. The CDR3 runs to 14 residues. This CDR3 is CASSTGGGRNTIYF. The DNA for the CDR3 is TGTGCCAGCAGTACAGGGGGAGGAAGAAACACCATATATTTT.